The rows below give T cell receptor beta chains drawn from one sample of a study of neurological immune-mediated disorders. MiXCR, run by TCRdb on the 5' RACE reads, gives a single entry per CDR3 protein. This sample has some 87,000 distinct CDR3 sequences, with less than 15% found just once. The sequenced material came from PBMCs. These TCRs come from a female donor with HTLV-1-associated myelopathy (HAM/TSP). Both conserved end residues are part of each CDR3. D genes are given only for firm matches. Expanded clones get a size class; other rows say once, few or many, or leave the size out.

CDR3aa	CDR3nt	d_gene	v_gene	j_gene	abundance
CATRGGGTDTQYF	TGTGCCACAAGAGGGGGTGGAACAGATACGCAGTATTTT	-	TRBV24-1	TRBJ2-3	many
CASRETGQREQYF	TGTGCCAGCAGGGAGACAGGGCAACGAGAGCAGTACTTC	TRBD1	TRBV6-5	TRBJ2-7	many
CASSDRNYGYTF	TGTGCCAGCAGTGACAGAAACTATGGCTACACCTTC	-	TRBV7-2	TRBJ1-2	few
CSAPDRVYEQYF	TGCAGTGCTCCTGACAGGGTCTACGAGCAGTACTTC	TRBD1	TRBV20-1	TRBJ2-7	many
CASSLSGAASYEQYF	TGCGCCAGCAGCTTGTCCGGTGCCGCCTCCTACGAGCAGTACTTC	-	TRBV5-1	TRBJ2-7	many
CASSEFSYNEQFF	TGTGCCAGCTCCGAATTCTCCTACAATGAGCAGTTCTTC	-	TRBV18	TRBJ2-1	many
CASSSRRVVNTEAFF	TGTGCCAGCAGCTCCCGGCGAGTGGTGAACACTGAAGCTTTCTTT	-	TRBV5-6	TRBJ1-1	-
CASSLEFSGGSEQYF	TGCGCCAGCAGCTTGGAGTTTAGCGGGGGTTCCGAGCAGTACTTC	TRBD2	TRBV5-1	TRBJ2-7	many
CASSLPNSVNTQYF	TGCGCCAGCAGCTTGCCCAATTCCGTTAATACGCAGTATTTT	-	TRBV5-1	TRBJ2-3	many
CASSLGRGRVYNEQFF	TGTGCCAGCAGCTTAGGTCGGGGCAGGGTGTACAATGAGCAGTTCTTC	-	TRBV11-2	TRBJ2-1	many
CASSRSQNTEAFF	TGTGCCAGCAGCCGGTCACAGAACACTGAAGCTTTCTTT	-	TRBV12-3/TRBV12-4	TRBJ1-1	-
CASTPRIRDRGYAGELFF	TGTGCCAGCACCCCTCGAATCCGGGACAGGGGTTATGCCGGGGAGCTGTTTTTT	TRBD1	TRBV12-3/TRBV12-4	TRBJ2-2	few
CASSQLTSGDQPQHF	TGCGCCAGCAGCCAACTTACTTCAGGGGATCAGCCCCAGCATTTT	-	TRBV4-1	TRBJ1-5	many
CASSPDITNEKLFF	TGCGCCAGCAGCCCGGACATTACTAATGAAAAACTGTTTTTT	-	TRBV5-1	TRBJ1-4	many
CASSEGLVNQPQHF	TGTGCCAGCAGCGAGGGACTCGTCAATCAGCCCCAGCATTTT	-	TRBV7-9	TRBJ1-5	many
CASSPTGIRQNGYTF	TGTGCCAGCTCACCAACAGGGATTAGGCAGAATGGCTACACCTTC	-	TRBV18	TRBJ1-2	-
CASSYSKVINEQFF	TGTGCCAGCAGTTACTCGAAAGTTATCAATGAGCAGTTCTTC	-	TRBV6-5	TRBJ2-1	once
CASFRGQTNTGELFF	TGTGCCAGCTTTCGGGGACAGACTAACACCGGGGAGCTGTTTTTT	TRBD1	TRBV6-5	TRBJ2-2	many
CASSFGTSGAYEQYF	TGCGCCAGCAGCTTCGGGACTAGCGGTGCCTACGAGCAGTACTTC	TRBD2	TRBV5-1	TRBJ2-7	many
CASSIAGAAGSSYEQYF	TGTGCCAGCAGCATAGCCGGGGCGGCGGGTAGTTCCTACGAGCAGTACTTC	-	TRBV7-2	TRBJ2-7	many
CASSLGPGGGTKNIQYF	TGCGCCAGCAGCTTGGGTCCAGGCGGGGGCACCAAAAACATTCAGTACTTC	-	TRBV5-1	TRBJ2-4	many
CAISPGQGWAEQYF	TGTGCCATCAGTCCTGGACAGGGCTGGGCAGAGCAGTACTTC	TRBD1	TRBV28	TRBJ2-7	-
CSAWTHNQPQHF	TGCAGTGCCTGGACGCACAATCAGCCCCAGCATTTT	-	TRBV20-1	TRBJ1-5	-
CASSTGQGNTEAFF	TGCGCCAGCAGCACGGGACAGGGGAACACTGAAGCTTTCTTT	TRBD1	TRBV5-1	TRBJ1-1	many
CASSAVREMSYGYTF	TGTGCCAGCAGCGCAGTACGGGAAATGAGCTATGGCTACACCTTC	-	TRBV12-3/TRBV12-4	TRBJ1-2	-
CASTPDGEGGELFF	TGCGCCAGCACCCCTGACGGAGAAGGCGGGGAGCTGTTTTTT	-	TRBV5-1	TRBJ2-2	many
CASTREGDTQYF	TGCGCCAGCACCCGGGAGGGAGATACGCAGTATTTT	TRBD2	TRBV5-1	TRBJ2-3	many